This T cell receptor beta chain was observed in a study of blood T cell repertoires in COVID-19. Study-level information: Collection of acute and convalescent COVID-19 samples took place in the United States, Italy and Spain. PBMCs, B-cell-depleted T cells, or T cells provided the cDNA or gDNA that made up the material.

Authors' processing steps: From reference gene primer amplification, estimates of nucleated cell counts were derived. The data were produced by immunoSEQ multiplex PCR, yet TCRdb's version contains in-frame clones alone and is incomplete. V and J calls and clone size are copied from that table; D and trimming were computed from the DNA. The repertoire includes 80,000 to 95,000 clones, roughly 76% of them detected once, and 4% to 6% sits in the top ten. Enrolled during active infection, Seattle patients were then followed longitudinally. J gave up 6 bases and V 2 bases, and 8 bases lay outside the gene matches. Germline V lookup: CDR1 LNHDA, CDR2 SQIVND (reference sequence). The CDR3 loop spans 15 amino acids.

This TCR derives from a man older than 75 with COVID-19, enrolled during active disease. The rearrangement links TRBV19 to TRBJ1-2, with 8 nucleotides matching TRBD1. The material sequenced was peripheral blood. The CDR3 nucleotides are TGTGCCAGTAGTATAAGACGCCAGGGGGCCGATGGCTACACCTTC. Translated: CASSIRRQGADGYTF.